This T cell receptor (beta chain) comes out of a study of Ad26.COV2.S vaccination and SARS-CoV-2 variants. Of note for this clone: Its antigen is as yet unknown.

Study-level points and caveats: Ad26.COV2.S recipients had broader spike-specific TCRs (P = 0.0014). In TCR breadth and depth analyses, total T cell responses may have been underestimated. It was found that vaccine and placebo recipients had similar non-spike TCR breadth.

The CDR3 extends over 12 amino acids. Germline V lookup: CDR1 LNHNV, CDR2 YYDKDF (reference sequence). Trimming took 5 bases from V and 3 from J, leaving 8 bases between them. Data came from immunoSEQ multiplex PCR; TCRdb stores just in-frame clones and leaves some out. Among some 350,000 clones listed, around 92% were seen once. Source: peripheral blood, taken after recovery from COVID-19. J is TRBJ2-7 and V is TRBV15; D ambiguous. This sequence originates from a human donor who had recovered from COVID-19. The CDR3 nucleotides read TGTGCCACCAGCGGCAACCTCTACGAGCAGTACTTC. Its protein is CATSGNLYEQYF.